This T cell receptor (beta chain) derives from a study of graft-versus-host responses after intestinal transplantation. Study at large: Multivisceral, liver-intestinal, or isolated intestinal grafts went to recipients. Recipients were all induced with anti-thymocyte globulin, then given tacrolimus and steroids for about three years.

CDR3 length: 12 residues. Germline trimming cut 5 bases from V and 10 bases from J; bases unmatched to any gene: 5. In germline, CDR1 is MDHEN, CDR2 SYDVKM. Points from the study as a whole: Early after transplant, HvG declines were associated with peak levels of circulating GvH clones.

Here immunoSEQ multiplex PCR was the method, and the copy in TCRdb shows in-frame clones only, minus some. This repertoire shows more than 75,000 clones, less than 95% found once; its top ten account for 0.35%. Concerning this clone: Its cognate antigen is unknown.

The specimen comprised unstimulated CD4+ T cells sorted from spleen or lymph node cells, sampled before transplant. V is TRBV28 and J is TRBJ2-1; 7 bases are a match to TRBD2. The TCR comes from a human donor who was the organ donor for an intestinal transplant. This CDR3 is CASSRLALEQFF. CDR3 nucleotide sequence: TGTGCCAGCAGTCGACTAGCCTTAGAGCAGTTCTTC.